This T cell receptor (beta chain) was observed in a study of T cell repertoires in cytomegalovirus infection. CDR3 size: 14 residues. Trimming cost V 9 bases and J 9 bases, with 18 bases left between them. Germline V gene lookup returns CDR1 MDHEN and CDR2 SYDVKM. This clonotype was detected only a few times. Its antigen is as yet unknown. General observations from the study: The ex vivo response was dominated by HLA-C-restricted CMV-specific TCR beta clonotypes.

TCRdb processed the reads anew with MiXCR; each CDR3 protein has one entry. This table holds fewer than 700,000 distinct CDR3 sequences, 20% to 25% found once. The sequenced material came from CD8+ T cells from PBMCs. J is TRBJ1-6 and V is TRBV28; a possible D gene is TRBD1 (6 bases). This TCR derives from a human donor in good health (CMV status not recorded). Some clones in this sample may be carry-over from other donors' samples. The CDR3 loop reads CASLNRAVVSPLHF. CDR3 DNA sequence: TGTGCCAGTTTAAACAGGGCGGTAGTTTCACCCCTCCACTTT.